Presented here are 31 T cell receptor beta chains from one specimen sequenced in a study of blood T cell repertoires in COVID-19. The protocol was immunoSEQ multiplex PCR, while the TCRdb copy is restricted to in-frame clones and leaves out a portion. The sample records about 190,000 clones, about 85% being singletons. What was sequenced was peripheral blood. All receptors come from a man between 65 and 79 years old with active or convalescent COVID-19.

DNA for the CDR3: TGTGCCAGCAGCGGTAACAGGGGAACTAATGAAAAACTGTTTTTT. This sequence encodes CASSGNRGTNEKLFF. V gene TRBV5-8 combines with J gene TRBJ1-4, with 7 bases that match TRBD1. The CDR3 totals 15 residues. V dropped 4 bases and J dropped 1; count of bases not matched to a gene: 4. Germline CDR1 and CDR2: SGHTS and YDEGEE.

A single count supports this clone. This chain connects TRBV12-3 or TRBV12-4 to TRBJ2-7; D not resolved. The V end lost 3 bases, the J end lost 0 bases, and 3 bases lay between the germline ends. The CDR3 runs 12 residues. Here the CDR3 DNA reads TGTGCCAGCAGTTTCGTCTCCTACGAGCAGTACTTC. It encodes CASSFVSYEQYF.

The V call is TRBV30, the J call TRBJ2-7, with 7 bases matching TRBD2. Germline lookup yields CDR1 GTSNPN and CDR2 SVGIG (reference sequence). The CDR3 is 16 residues long. With 0 bases clipped from V and 2 bases from J, the junction kept 10 bases outside the gene matches. CDR3 sequence reads: CAWSVPKGGQTYEQYF. The CDR3 DNA reads as TGTGCCTGGAGTGTACCGAAGGGAGGGCAGACCTACGAGCAGTACTTC.

This sequence joins TRBV6-5 and TRBJ1-5; perhaps TRBD1 as D (5 bases). The CDR3 loop spans 14 amino acids. Trimming took off 6 bases at V and 3 bases at J, with 12 bases between the two ends. Germline V CDR1 and CDR2: MNHEY, SVGAGI. The CDR3 reads CASRPDSSNQPQHF. CDR3 sequence (DNA): TGTGCCAGCAGGCCCGACAGTTCCAATCAGCCCCAGCATTTT.

Only a few counts were recorded for this clone. The chain employs TRBV7-9 and TRBJ1-4, with D maybe TRBD1 (5 bases). The CDR3 covers 15 residues. Germline V gives CDR1 SEHNR, CDR2 FQNEAQ (reference sequence). V was pared by 5 bases and J by 6 bases, with 16 bases between. The CDR3: CASSPSSGKDEKLFF. The CDR3, as DNA: TGTGCCAGCAGCCCCTCGTCAGGGAAGGATGAAAAACTGTTTTTT. The full variable domain, with the rest looked up from reference TRBV7-9 and TRBJ1-4, is DTGVSQNPRHKITKRGQNVTFRCDPISEHNRLYWYRQTLGQGPEFLTYFQNEAQLEKSRLLSDRFSAERPKGSFSTLEIQRTEQGDSAMYLCASSPSSGKDEKLFFGSGTQLSVL.

This clone was recorded only once. The V gene is TRBV11-2, the J gene TRBJ1-1, with TRBD1 matching over 8 bases. Trimming at V came to 4 bases and at J to 7 bases, leaving 11 bases not matched to a gene. The CDR3 consists of 15 residues. Germline V gene data show CDR1 as SGHAT and CDR2 as FQNNGV. CDR3 sequence: CASSSIRDRTLEAFF. The DNA for the CDR3 is TGTGCCAGCAGCTCCATCCGGGACAGGACACTTGAAGCTTTCTTT.

The chain uses TRBV3-1 (or the pseudogene TRBV3-2) and TRBJ1-4; 12 positions match TRBD1. CDR1 LGHDT and CDR2 YNNKEL come from the germline V gene (reference sequence). The J segment lost 7 bases and the V segment lost 4 bases, leaving 13 bases of the junction unmatched. This CDR3 region has 18 residues. CDR3 region: CASSRPQGTGGLSEKLFF. The CDR3 nucleotides read TGTGCCAGCAGCCGACCCCAGGGGACAGGGGGCTTAAGTGAAAAACTGTTTTTT.

The gene calls are TRBV3-1 (or the pseudogene TRBV3-2) and TRBJ2-2, with 7 bases fitting TRBD1. CDR1 is LGHDT, CDR2 YNNKEL, per germline (reference sequence). The trim removed 7 bases at V and 0 bases at J, leaving 11 bases unmatched. CDR3 length: 17 amino acids. The CDR3 nucleotides read TGTGCCAGCAAGCCAAGTATAGACAGGGCGAACACCGGGGAGCTGTTTTTT. This codes for CASKPSIDRANTGELFF.

The chain couples TRBV7-9 to TRBJ1-6; D not resolved. Trimming removed 5 bases at V and 7 bases at J, with 18 bases between. This CDR3 region has 16 residues. CDR1 and CDR2 from the germline V gene are SEHNR and FQNEAQ (reference sequence). The CDR3 loop reads CASSPPAALGNSPLHF. CDR3 DNA: TGTGCCAGCAGCCCCCCAGCGGCATTGGGGAATTCACCCCTCCACTTT. Complete variable domain (other parts from reference TRBV7-9 and TRBJ1-6): DTGVSQNPRHKITKRGQNVTFRCDPISEHNRLYWYRQTLGQGPEFLTYFQNEAQLEKSRLLSDRFSAERPKGSFSTLEIQRTEQGDSAMYLCASSPPAALGNSPLHFGNGTRLTVT.

The V and J genes are TRBV2 and TRBJ1-1; 12 nucleotides match TRBD1. This CDR3 spans 13 amino acids. The ends lost 5 bases at V and 8 bases at J; junction bases unmatched: 3. CDR1 and CDR2 (germline): SNHLY, FYNNEI. CDR3 region: CASSLGQGAEAFF. The CDR3 nucleotides read TGTGCCAGCAGTCTGGGACAGGGGGCCGAAGCTTTCTTT.

J is TRBJ2-1 and V is TRBV19; 10 nucleotides match TRBD2. The germline CDR1 and CDR2 sequences are LNHDA and SQIVND (reference sequence). The V and J ends lost 2 bases and 6 bases, in that order; junction bases with no gene match: 4. This CDR3 has 15 amino acids. In DNA, the CDR3 is TGTGCCAGTAGTATACTGGCTAGCGGGGGCAATGAGCAGTTCTTC. It codes for CASSILASGGNEQFF.

The J gene is TRBJ2-7, the V gene TRBV7-2; 11 positions agree with TRBD2. The CDR3 consists of 15 residues. The V gene end was trimmed by 5 bases and the J gene end by 4 bases; junction bases not matched to a gene: 7. In germline, CDR1 is SGHTA, CDR2 FQGNSA. CDR3: CASSPLGLAAYEQYF. For the CDR3, the DNA is TGTGCCAGCAGCCCACTGGGACTAGCGGCATACGAGCAGTACTTC.

The V call is TRBV5-4, the J call TRBJ2-3; 7 positions agree with TRBD2. V was pared by 0 bases and J by 3 bases, with 7 bases of the junction left unmatched. The CDR3 loop spans 16 amino acids. Germline V gene sequence: CDR1 SGHNT, CDR2 YYREEE (reference sequence). CDR3 sequence reads: CASSLEVQRGTDTQYF. The CDR3 nucleotides read TGTGCCAGCAGCTTGGAGGTCCAGCGGGGAACAGATACGCAGTATTTT.

The J gene is TRBJ1-1, the V gene TRBV2; D not resolved. CDR1 and CDR2 from the germline V gene are SNHLY and FYNNEI. This CDR3 has 14 residues. V dropped 1 base and J dropped 1 base, with 7 bases sitting between them. DNA for the CDR3: TGTGCCAGCAGTGAAGGCGGGAGGAACACTGAAGCTTTCTTT. This codes for CASSEGGRNTEAFF.

The gene calls are TRBV6-6 and TRBJ2-3; 7 bases agree with TRBD1. The CDR3 is made up of 16 amino acids. Germline loops: CDR1 MNHNY, CDR2 SVGAGI (reference sequence). Losses at the gene ends were 0 bases for V and 2 bases for J; bases not matched to a gene: 5. The CDR3 nucleotides read TGTGCCAGCAGTTACTCGAAGACAGGGTCCACAGATACGCAGTATTTT. This gives the protein CASSYSKTGSTDTQYF.

The rearrangement links TRBV6-5 to TRBJ1-5; D ambiguous. Germline V gives CDR1 MNHEY, CDR2 SVGAGI. Trimming removed 6 bases at V and 0 bases at J, with 12 bases between. The CDR3 has 15 residues. CDR3 protein: CASRSQDYSNQPQHF. The CDR3 DNA follows: TGTGCCAGCAGGTCGCAGGACTATAGCAATCAGCCCCAGCATTTT.

The chain employs TRBV14 and TRBJ2-1; 8 nucleotides align to TRBD2. V lost 4 bases to trimming and J lost 4 bases; unmatched junction nucleotides: 9. Germline V gene sequence: CDR1 SGHDN, CDR2 FVKESK. This CDR3 has 16 amino acids. The CDR3 here is CASSLNLASGYNEQFF. The CDR3 DNA is TGTGCCAGCAGCCTAAACCTCGCTAGCGGGTACAATGAGCAGTTCTTC. The variable domain in full, completed from reference TRBV14 and TRBJ2-1, reads EAGVTQFPSHSVIEKGQTVTLRCDPISGHDNLYWYRRVMGKEIKFLLHFVKESKQDESGMPNNRFLAERTGGTYSTLKVQPAELEDSGVYFCASSLNLASGYNEQFFGPGTRLTVL.

For the CDR3, the DNA is TGTGCCTGGAGTGTAGCCAGACCGACAGGAAACACCATATATTTT. This codes for CAWSVARPTGNTIYF. This chain connects TRBV30 to TRBJ1-3; D unclear. The germline gives CDR1 GTSNPN, CDR2 SVGIG (reference sequence). Trimming stripped 0 bases from V and 4 bases from J, with 13 bases between. This CDR3 has 15 amino acids.

The chain employs TRBV6-4 and TRBJ2-3; D may be TRBD2 (6 bases). CDR3 size: 14 residues. Germline V lookup: CDR1 MRHNA, CDR2 SNTAGT. Deletions cut 5 bases from V and 6 bases from J, with 15 bases between. CDR3 DNA sequence: TGTGCCAGCAGTCCCGGGACTGCCGCGGATACGCAGTATTTT. It is translated as CASSPGTAADTQYF.

The CDR3, as DNA: TGTGCCAGCAGCTTGGCACTGCCACCCACAGATACGCAGTATTTT. Amino acid sequence: CASSLALPPTDTQYF. The rearrangement uses TRBV5-5 and TRBJ2-3; D is unclear. The CDR3 covers 15 residues. The V gene lost 0 bases and the J gene lost 2 bases, with 10 bases spanning the gap. The germline V gene encodes CDR1 SGHKS and CDR2 YYEKEE (reference sequence).

Remarks on this clone: The junction departs from germline at one end; a sequencing error may be responsible. The chain couples TRBV6-2 or TRBV6-3 to TRBJ2-1; TRBD2 matches at 10 bases. CDR1 is MNHEY and CDR2 is SVGEGT in the germline V gene. There are 12 residues in the CDR3. The CDR3 spells CASSQGLASRVF. In DNA form, the CDR3 reads TGTGCCAGCAGCCAGGGACTAGCGAGTCGGGTCTTC.

The V call is TRBV30, the J call TRBJ2-7; 8 bases map to TRBD1. V gave up 1 base and J gave up 4 bases; unmatched junction bases: 3. The length of the CDR3 is 13 residues. Germline V CDR1 and CDR2: GTSNPN, SVGIG (reference sequence). Here the CDR3 DNA reads TGTGCCTGGAGTGGGACAGGGTTTTACGAGCAGTACTTC. Amino acid sequence: CAWSGTGFYEQYF. Looking up the rest from reference TRBV30 and TRBJ2-7 gives the full variable domain: SQTIHQWPATLVQPVGSPLSLECTVEGTSNPNLYWYRQAAGRGLQLLFYSVGIGQISSEVPQNLSASRPQDRQFILSSKKLLLSDSGFYLCAWSGTGFYEQYFGPGTRLTVT.

V and J are TRBV29-1 and TRBJ1-1; D not certain. The CDR3 length is 14 residues. Germline assignment: CDR1 SQVTM and CDR2 ANQGSEA. V lost 7 bases and J lost 2, with 17 bases in between. The CDR3 region has the DNA TGCAGCGGTCAAGCCTCGTTAGTAAACACTGAAGCTTTCTTT. This codes for CSGQASLVNTEAFF. The whole variable domain, filled in from reference TRBV29-1 and TRBJ1-1, reads SAVISQKPSRDICQRGTSLTIQCQVDSQVTMMFWYRQQPGQSLTLIATANQGSEATYESGFVIDKFPISRPNLTFSTLTVSNMSPEDSSIYLCSGQASLVNTEAFFGQGTRLTVV.

The V call is TRBV29-1, the J call TRBJ2-1; 7 bases map to TRBD2. Per germline, CDR1 SQVTM and CDR2 ANQGSEA. This CDR3 spans 13 amino acids. V dropped 7 bases and J dropped 4; count of bases not matched to a gene: 7. CDR3: CSAFSGAYNEQFF. In DNA, the CDR3 is TGCAGCGCTTTCAGCGGGGCATACAATGAGCAGTTCTTC.

With respect to this clone: The junction departs from germline at one end; a sequencing error may be responsible. V and J are TRBV30 and TRBJ1-6, with a tentative D call TRBD1 (6 bases). Per the germline V gene, CDR1 is GTSNPN and CDR2 is SVGIG (reference sequence). The CDR3 is made up of 11 amino acids. The CDR3 region has the DNA TGTGCCTGGAGTGCGAACGGACAGCCACATTTT. It yields the protein CAWSANGQPHF. Complete variable domain (other parts from reference TRBV30 and TRBJ1-6): SQTIHQWPATLVQPVGSPLSLECTVEGTSNPNLYWYRQAAGRGLQLLFYSVGIGQISSEVPQNLSASRPQDRQFILSSKKLLLSDSGFYLCAWSANGQPHFGNGTRLTVT.

This chain links TRBV27 with TRBJ2-3, with TRBD1 identical over 8 bases. Looked up from germline, CDR1 is MNHEY and CDR2 is SMNVEV (reference sequence). The trim removed 6 bases at V and 8 bases at J, leaving 4 bases unmatched. The CDR3 runs 12 residues. The CDR3 DNA follows: TGTGCCAGCAGCCCCGACAGGGGTACGCAGTATTTT. Translation: CASSPDRGTQYF.

The V gene is TRBV12-3 or TRBV12-4, the J gene TRBJ1-2; TRBD1 is a possible D gene (5 bases). Between the trimmed V and J ends, which lost 5 bases and 7 bases, there was a span of 14 bases. CDR3 length: 13 residues. The CDR3 reads CASSPRWGPGYTF. CDR3 DNA: TGTGCCAGCAGTCCCCGTTGGGGCCCTGGCTACACCTTC.

The rearrangement uses TRBV29-1 and TRBJ1-2, with TRBD1 matching over 9 bases. The V and J ends lost 7 bases and 5 bases, in that order; junction bases with no gene match: 8. The length of the CDR3 is 13 residues. Per germline, CDR1 SQVTM and CDR2 ANQGSEA. The CDR3 DNA reads as TGCAGCGCATCCGGGACAGGGAATTATGGCTACACCTTC. Its translation is CSASGTGNYGYTF. The whole variable domain, remainder taken from reference TRBV29-1 and TRBJ1-2, is SAVISQKPSRDICQRGTSLTIQCQVDSQVTMMFWYRQQPGQSLTLIATANQGSEATYESGFVIDKFPISRPNLTFSTLTVSNMSPEDSSIYLCSASGTGNYGYTFGSGTRLTVV.

The J gene is TRBJ2-7, the V gene TRBV5-1; weak D call: TRBD2 (6 bases). CDR1 is SGHRS, CDR2 YFSETQ, per germline. V dropped 4 bases and J dropped 3 bases, with 11 bases sitting between them. The CDR3 covers 13 residues. CDR3 sequence reads: CASSPAGHYEQYF. The CDR3, as DNA: TGCGCCAGCAGCCCTGCGGGGCACTACGAGCAGTACTTC.

This clone occurred once. This chain links TRBV5-6 with TRBJ2-3; D may be TRBD2 (6 bases). Germline assignment: CDR1 SGHDT and CDR2 YYEEEE. The CDR3 consists of 13 residues. V was shortened by 2 bases and J by 3 bases, with 7 bases between the two germline ends. The CDR3 bases are TGTGCCAGCAGCTTAGGGAGGACAGATACGCAGTATTTT. Translating it yields CASSLGRTDTQYF. Filled out from reference TRBV5-6 and TRBJ2-3, the complete variable domain reads DAGVTQSPTHLIKTRGQQVTLRCSPKSGHDTVSWYQQALGQGPQFIFQYYEEEERQRGNFPDRFSGHQFPNYSSELNVNALLLGDSALYLCASSLGRTDTQYFGPGTRLTVL.

The V call is TRBV28, the J call TRBJ2-1; tentatively, D is TRBD1 (5 bases). The CDR3 has 12 amino acids. Germline-derived CDR1 and CDR2 are MDHEN and SYDVKM. V was shortened by 9 bases and J by 7 bases, with 13 bases between the two germline ends. The CDR3 DNA sequence: TGTGCCAGTAGGGGTGGGCTGAATGAGCAGTTCTTC. It translates to CASRGGLNEQFF.